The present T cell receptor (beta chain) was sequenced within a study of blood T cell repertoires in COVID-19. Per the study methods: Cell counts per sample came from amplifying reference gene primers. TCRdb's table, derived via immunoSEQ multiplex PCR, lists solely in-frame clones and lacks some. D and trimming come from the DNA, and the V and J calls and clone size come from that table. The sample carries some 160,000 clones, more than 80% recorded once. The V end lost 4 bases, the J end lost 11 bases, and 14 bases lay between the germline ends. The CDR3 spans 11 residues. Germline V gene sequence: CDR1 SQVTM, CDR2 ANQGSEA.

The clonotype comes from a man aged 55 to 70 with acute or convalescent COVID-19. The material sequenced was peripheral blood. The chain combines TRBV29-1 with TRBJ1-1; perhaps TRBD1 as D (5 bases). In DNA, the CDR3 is TGCAGCGTTGTGTTAGGGGCGACGGCTTTCTTT. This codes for CSVVLGATAFF.